This T cell receptor (beta chain) was retrieved from a study of cytomegalovirus exposure and HLA in healthy donors. Whole-study context: There were 100 million to 130 million unique TCR beta sequences, drawn from about 190 million T cells, in an earlier analysis.

The PCR was carried out with 60 Vbeta primers and 13 Jbeta primers. Generated by immunoSEQ multiplex PCR, the TCRdb table keeps only in-frame clones and is missing some. The profile shows under 130,000 clones, 76% of them singletons. The CDR3 spans 13 residues. Between the trimmed V and J ends, which lost 8 bases and 8 bases, there was a span of 13 bases. Germline V gene lookup returns CDR1 SNHLY and CDR2 FYNNEI. The gene calls are TRBV2 and TRBJ1-6; tentative D call: TRBD1 (5 bases). The TCR comes from a middle-aged man in good health and CMV-seropositive. The sequenced sample consisted of PBMCs. The DNA of the CDR3 is TGTGCCAGCTCCCAGGGAAATCATTCACCCCTCCACTTT. The encoded protein is CASSQGNHSPLHF.